This T cell receptor beta chain originates from a study of blood T cells in healthy people across ages. Worth noting for this clonotype: Its matching antigen is unknown.

For the second PCR, which ran for roughly 7 to 11 cycles, a sample-barcoded 5' primer and a J-beta primer mix were used. A single record per CDR3 protein comes from TCRdb applying MiXCR to the 5' RACE reads. The table lists around 820,000 distinct CDR3 sequences, 20% to 25% of them singletons. Study outcomes and limitations: Getting older went along with TCR beta diversity per million T cells dropping roughly linearly. Higher diversity, along with more naive CD4+ cells, distinguished long-lived donors from aged donors.

Germline CDR1 is MGHRA and CDR2 is YSYEKL. The CDR3 is 15 residues long. Trimming shortened V by 2 bases and J by 5 bases, and 15 bases separated the two germline ends. Another study also made use of these data, one on T cells of mothers and their children. From that paper: The study obtained over 9 million TCR beta CDR3 reads per mother and about 3 million per child. Researchers report slightly higher, though non-significant, overlap in related mother-child pairs than in unrelated pairs.

The TCR sequence derives from a boy between 10 and 17 years old in good health. Sequences were obtained from blood. The chain combines TRBV4-1 with TRBJ1-1; maybe TRBD1 (5 bases). The CDR3 sequence is CASSQRKGERTEAFF. The CDR3 coding sequence is TGCGCCAGCAGCCAACGGAAAGGGGAGAGGACTGAAGCTTTCTTT.